This entry concerns a single T cell receptor (beta chain). Its cognate antigen is unknown. This specimen belongs to a study of CD8 T cells in ankylosing spondylitis. General study findings and limits: Apparently characteristic of ankylosing spondylitis blood was a TCR beta motif (eight highly homologous variants). Significant enrichment of disease-linked clones was reported in matched ankylosing spondylitis synovial fluid. In the blood and synovial fluid of reactive arthritis, some motif variants had been previously reported. CD8+ by phenotype, disease-linked clones were relatively rare in peripheral blood.

It was by quantitative 5'-RACE with molecular barcodes that TCR beta libraries were made. TCRdb reanalysed the 5' RACE reads using MiXCR and keeps one entry per CDR3 protein. The sample holds 200,000 to 250,000 distinct CDR3 sequences, about 18% seen once. Material for sequencing was blood, either unsorted or a sorted T cell fraction (not recorded which). The source of this sequence is a male donor with ankylosing spondylitis.

The CDR3 protein is CAETQRGRTEDTQYF. CDR3 DNA: TGTGCCGAAACTCAGAGGGGACGGACGGAAGATACGCAGTATTTT. The rearrangement joins TRBV2 to TRBJ2-3; D is possibly TRBD1 or TRBD2 (5 bases each). V shed 11 bases and J shed 5 bases, with 23 bases lying between them. The germline gives CDR1 SNHLY, CDR2 FYNNEI. This CDR3 is 15 amino acids long.